This TCR beta chain was captured in a study of TIL therapy for anti-PD-1-resistant metastatic lung cancer. Study-level background: Tumors had a median PD-L1 proportion score of 4.5% to 7%. Study results and limitations: Compared with baseline intratumoral T cells, expanded TIL cultures were more clonal and less diverse (approximately 6.4% vs 31%). Many TIL product clones were absent from baseline tumor, suggesting clonal contraction.

Germline V gives CDR1 SGHTA, CDR2 FQGTGA. Trimming stripped 4 bases from V and 9 bases from J, with 13 bases between. The CDR3 is 13 amino acids. This clone has at least ten counts. The antigen remains unidentified. Time point here: pre-treatment sample, taken before nivolumab and TIL therapy. The tumor samples were excised metastases, mostly pleural nodules or supraclavicular lymph nodes. This was the immunoSEQ v3 assay. Sequenced by immunoSEQ multiplex PCR; TCRdb stores in-frame clones only, minus some. Altogether more than 90,000 clones are present, 50% to 70% being singletons, with the ten largest covering approximately 11%.

The sequence came from a person aged 30 to 80 with non-small cell lung cancer. Sequencing was performed on tumor tissue, taken at baseline. The chain couples TRBV7-3 to TRBJ2-1; D perhaps matches TRBD2 (6 bases). DNA of the CDR3: TGTGCCAGCAGCTCATTAGCGGAGGGTGAGCAGTTCTTC. Amino acids: CASSSLAEGEQFF. Variable domain in full (rest from reference TRBV7-3 and TRBJ2-1): GAGVSQTPSNKVTEKGKYVELRCDPISGHTALYWYRQSLGQGPEFLIYFQGTGAADDSGLPNDRFFAVRPEGSVSTLKIQRTERGDSAVYLCASSSLAEGEQFFGPGTRLTVL.